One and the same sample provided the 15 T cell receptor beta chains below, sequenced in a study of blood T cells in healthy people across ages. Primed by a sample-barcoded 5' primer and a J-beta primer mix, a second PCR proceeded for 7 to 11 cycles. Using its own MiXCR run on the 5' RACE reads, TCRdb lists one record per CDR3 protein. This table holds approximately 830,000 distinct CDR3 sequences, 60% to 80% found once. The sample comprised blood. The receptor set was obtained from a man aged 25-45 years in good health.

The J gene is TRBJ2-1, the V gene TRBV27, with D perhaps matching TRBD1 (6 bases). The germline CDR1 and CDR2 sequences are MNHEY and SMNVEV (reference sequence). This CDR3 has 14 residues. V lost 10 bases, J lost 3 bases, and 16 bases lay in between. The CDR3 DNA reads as TGTGCCATCCTTGACCGGGACAACTACAATGAGCAGTTCTTC. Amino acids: CAILDRDNYNEQFF.

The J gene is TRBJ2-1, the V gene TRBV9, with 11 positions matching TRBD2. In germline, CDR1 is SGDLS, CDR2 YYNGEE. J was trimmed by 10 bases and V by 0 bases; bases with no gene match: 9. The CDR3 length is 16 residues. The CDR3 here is CASSVAPSGGIQEQFF. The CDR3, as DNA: TGTGCCAGCAGCGTAGCTCCTAGCGGGGGGATTCAGGAGCAGTTCTTC.

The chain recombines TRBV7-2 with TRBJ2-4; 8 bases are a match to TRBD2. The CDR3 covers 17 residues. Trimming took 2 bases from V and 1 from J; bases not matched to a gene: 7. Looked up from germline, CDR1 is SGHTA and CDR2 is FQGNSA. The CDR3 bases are TGTGCCAGCAGCTTATGGGGCGGGGGGAACGCCAAAAACATTCAGTACTTC. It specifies CASSLWGGGNAKNIQYF.

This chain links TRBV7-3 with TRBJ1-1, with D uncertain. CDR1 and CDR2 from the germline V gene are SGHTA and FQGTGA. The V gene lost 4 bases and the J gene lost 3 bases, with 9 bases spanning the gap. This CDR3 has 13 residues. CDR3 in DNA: TGTGCCAGCAGCTACTCGACGGACACTGAAGCTTTCTTT. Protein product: CASSYSTDTEAFF.

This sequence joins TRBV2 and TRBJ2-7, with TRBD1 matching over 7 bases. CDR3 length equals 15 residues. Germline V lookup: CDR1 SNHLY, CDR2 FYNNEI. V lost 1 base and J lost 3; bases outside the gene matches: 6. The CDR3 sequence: CASSEGAGGYYEQYF. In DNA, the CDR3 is TGTGCCAGCAGTGAAGGGGCAGGGGGATACTACGAGCAGTACTTC.

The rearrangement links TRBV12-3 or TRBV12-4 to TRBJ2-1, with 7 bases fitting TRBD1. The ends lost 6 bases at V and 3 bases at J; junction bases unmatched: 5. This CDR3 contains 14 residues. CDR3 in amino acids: CASRPGQFYNEQFF. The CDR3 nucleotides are TGTGCCAGCAGGCCGGGACAGTTCTACAATGAGCAGTTCTTC.

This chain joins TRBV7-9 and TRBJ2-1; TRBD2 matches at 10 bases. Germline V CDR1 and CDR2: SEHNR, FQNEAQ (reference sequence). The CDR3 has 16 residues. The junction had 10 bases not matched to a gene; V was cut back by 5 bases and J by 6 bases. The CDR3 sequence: CASSLPYLAGANEQFF. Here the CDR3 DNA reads TGTGCCAGCAGCCTACCTTACCTAGCGGGGGCCAATGAGCAGTTCTTC.

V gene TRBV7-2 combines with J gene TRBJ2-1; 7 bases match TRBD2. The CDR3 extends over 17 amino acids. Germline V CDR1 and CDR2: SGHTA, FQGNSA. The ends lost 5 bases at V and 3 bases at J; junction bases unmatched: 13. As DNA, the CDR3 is TGTGCCAGCAGCGAATATTTCCTAGCGGTCAGCTACAATGAGCAGTTCTTC. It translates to CASSEYFLAVSYNEQFF. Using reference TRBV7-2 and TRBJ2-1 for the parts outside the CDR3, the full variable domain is GAGVSQSPSNKVTEKGKDVELRCDPISGHTALYWYRQSLGQGLEFLIYFQGNSAPDKSGLPSDRFSAERTGGSVSTLTIQRTQQEDSAVYLCASSEYFLAVSYNEQFFGPGTRLTVL.

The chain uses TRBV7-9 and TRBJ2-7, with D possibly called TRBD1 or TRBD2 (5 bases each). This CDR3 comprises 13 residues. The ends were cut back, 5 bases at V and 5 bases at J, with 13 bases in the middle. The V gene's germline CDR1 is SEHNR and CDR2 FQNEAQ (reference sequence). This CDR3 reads CASSKPGTNEQYF. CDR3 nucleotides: TGTGCCAGCAGCAAACCCGGGACGAACGAGCAGTACTTC.

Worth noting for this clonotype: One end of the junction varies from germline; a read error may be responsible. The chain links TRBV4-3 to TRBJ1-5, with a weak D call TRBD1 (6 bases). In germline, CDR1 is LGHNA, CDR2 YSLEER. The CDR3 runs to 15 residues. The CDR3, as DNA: TGCGCCAGTAGCCAAGTGGGGGCAGAGAATCAGCCCCAGCATTTT. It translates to CASSQVGAENQPQHF.

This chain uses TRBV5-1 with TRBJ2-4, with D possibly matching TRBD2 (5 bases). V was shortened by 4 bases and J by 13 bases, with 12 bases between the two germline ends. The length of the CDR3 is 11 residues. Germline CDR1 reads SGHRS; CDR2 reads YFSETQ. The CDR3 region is CASSEGWEQYF. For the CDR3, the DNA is TGCGCCAGCAGCGAAGGGTGGGAGCAGTACTTC.

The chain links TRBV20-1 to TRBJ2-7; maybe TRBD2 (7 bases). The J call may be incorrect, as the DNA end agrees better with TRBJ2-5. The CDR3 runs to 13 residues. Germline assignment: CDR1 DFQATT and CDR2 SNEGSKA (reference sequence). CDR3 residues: CSARIGGAETQYF. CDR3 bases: TGCAGTGCTCGGATAGGGGGGGCCGAGACCCAGTACTTC.

The CDR3 sequence is CSARGSDRAYEQYF. DNA of the CDR3: TGCAGTGCTAGAGGATCGGACAGGGCCTACGAGCAGTACTTC. The J gene is TRBJ2-7, the V gene TRBV20-1, with 8 bases lining up with TRBD1. Germline CDR1 DFQATT, CDR2 SNEGSKA (reference sequence). The CDR3 extends over 14 amino acids. The V and J ends lost 1 base and 2 bases, in that order; junction bases with no gene match: 4.

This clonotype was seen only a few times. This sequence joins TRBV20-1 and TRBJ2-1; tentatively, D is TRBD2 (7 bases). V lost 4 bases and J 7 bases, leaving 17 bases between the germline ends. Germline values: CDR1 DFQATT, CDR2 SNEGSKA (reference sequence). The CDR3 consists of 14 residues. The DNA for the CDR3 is TGCAGTGCTATGCGGGGGCCTACACGGAATGAGCAGTTCTTC. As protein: CSAMRGPTRNEQFF.

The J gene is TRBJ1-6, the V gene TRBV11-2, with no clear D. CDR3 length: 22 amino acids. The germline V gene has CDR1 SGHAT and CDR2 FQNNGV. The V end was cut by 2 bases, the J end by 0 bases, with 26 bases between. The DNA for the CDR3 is TGTGCCAGCAGCTTATACCCCTTTTGGGCGCGAAAGAACAGCTCCTATAATTCACCCCTCCACTTT. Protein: CASSLYPFWARKNSSYNSPLHF. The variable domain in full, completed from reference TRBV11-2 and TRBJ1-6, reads EAGVAQSPRYKIIEKRQSVAFWCNPISGHATLYWYQQILGQGPKLLIQFQNNGVVDDSQLPKDRFSAERLKGVDSTLKIQPAKLEDSAVYLCASSLYPFWARKNSSYNSPLHFGNGTRLTVT.